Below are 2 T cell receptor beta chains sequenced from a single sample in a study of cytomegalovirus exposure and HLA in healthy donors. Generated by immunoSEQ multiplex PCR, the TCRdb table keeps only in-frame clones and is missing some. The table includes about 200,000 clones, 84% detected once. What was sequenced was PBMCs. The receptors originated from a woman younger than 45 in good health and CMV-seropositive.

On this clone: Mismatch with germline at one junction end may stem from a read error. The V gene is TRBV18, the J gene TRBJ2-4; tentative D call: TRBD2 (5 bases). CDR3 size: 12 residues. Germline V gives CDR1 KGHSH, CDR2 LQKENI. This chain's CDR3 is CASSPGSAQMNF. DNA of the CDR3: TGTGCCAGCTCACCAGGTAGCGCCCAAATGAACTTC.

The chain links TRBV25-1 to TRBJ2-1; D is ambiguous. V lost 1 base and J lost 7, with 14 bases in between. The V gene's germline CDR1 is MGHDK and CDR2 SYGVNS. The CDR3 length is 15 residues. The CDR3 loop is CASSEWIQVKNEQFF. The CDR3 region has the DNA TGTGCCAGCAGTGAATGGATCCAGGTCAAGAATGAGCAGTTCTTC.